The next 4 T cell receptor beta chains were all read from a single sample in a study of spatial heterogeneity in lung cancer. TCRdb reprocessed the 5' RACE reads via MiXCR and lists one record per CDR3 protein. This table holds some 41,000 distinct CDR3 sequences, 8% to 11% found once. Time point in this sample: blood at routine non-recurrence follow-up after resection. The input for sequencing was PBMCs, taken at follow-up. These receptors all come from a female donor with early-stage non-small cell lung cancer.

The rearrangement links TRBV19 to TRBJ2-1, with 8 bases aligning to TRBD1. The CDR3 sequence is 13 residues long. The V gene's germline CDR1 is LNHDA and CDR2 SQIVND (reference sequence). With V trimmed by 6 bases and J by 11 bases, 9 bases remained unmatched. CDR3 bases: TGTGCCAGTAGCCCCGGGACAGGTCACCAGCAGTTCTTC. Amino acids: CASSPGTGHQQFF.

The chain recombines TRBV4-3 with TRBJ2-7; TRBD2 is a possible D gene (7 bases). V lost 0 bases and J 2 bases, leaving 14 bases between the germline ends. The germline V gene has CDR1 LGHNA and CDR2 YSLEER. The CDR3 consists of 16 residues. The CDR3 sequence: CASSQDGGGLTYEQYF. The CDR3 DNA reads TGCGCCAGCAGCCAAGATGGGGGGGGGCTGACCTACGAGCAGTACTTC.

Many counts were recorded for this clonotype. The rearrangement uses TRBV20-1 and TRBJ2-3; 13 nucleotides line up with TRBD2. CDR1 is DFQATT and CDR2 is SNEGSKA in the germline V gene (reference sequence). J gave up 9 bases and V 3 bases, and 3 bases lay outside the gene matches. There are 13 residues in the CDR3. The chain's CDR3 is CSARTSGGWTQYF. The CDR3, as DNA: TGCAGTGCTAGGACTAGCGGGGGGTGGACGCAGTATTTT.

This clonotype showed up just a few times. The chain has TRBV19 and TRBJ2-7; a possible D gene is TRBD1 (7 bases). There are 13 residues in the CDR3. V gave up 9 bases and J gave up 2 bases, with 14 bases separating them. CDR1 is LNHDA, CDR2 SQIVND, per germline (reference sequence). The CDR3 reads CASAGTAPYEQYF. DNA for the CDR3: TGTGCCAGCGCGGGGACAGCTCCCTACGAGCAGTACTTC.